Listed here is a single T cell receptor (beta chain). No antigen is known for it. This sample was taken from a study of cytomegalovirus exposure and HLA in healthy donors. Study details: In an early release, HLA-typed donors contributed roughly 85 million unique TCR sequences.

General observations from the study: For most TCR beta V segments, an earlier analysis put the productive rate at about 87% or about 30% of the time. In vitro, three CMV-associated chains proved specific for CMV antigens.

The PCR made use of 60 Vbeta and 13 Jbeta primers. This table comes from immunoSEQ multiplex PCR, and its TCRdb copy is limited to in-frame clones, with some not included. The sample consists of over 130,000 clones, roughly 77% of them appearing once. CDR3 length equals 13 residues. Trimming left V 4 bases short and J 6 bases short, with 14 bases between. Germline assignment: CDR1 SGHNT and CDR2 YYREEE (reference sequence). Source material: PBMCs. The receptor was isolated from a human donor in good health. V is TRBV5-4 and J is TRBJ2-7; TRBD1 might be the D (6 bases). The CDR3 nucleotides are TGTGCCAGCAGCCAAGCTCCAGGGGCCGAGCAGTACTTC. This sequence encodes CASSQAPGAEQYF. Drawing the rest from reference TRBV5-4 and TRBJ2-7, the complete variable domain is ETGVTQSPTHLIKTRGQQVTLRCSSQSGHNTVSWYQQALGQGPQFIFQYYREEENGRGNFPPRFSGLQFPNYSSELNVNALELDDSALYLCASSQAPGAEQYFGPGTRLTVT.